This T cell receptor (beta chain) was found in a study of human T cells and chemical hapten exposure. The wider study: The study lasted roughly 26 weeks, and patients were dosed weekly with diphenylcyclopropenone on the scalp throughout.

The time point: patch test 1, 2 weeks after DPC sensitization. Documented treatment: therapeutic diphenylcyclopropenone sensitization with weekly scalp DPC. The sample holds a few counts of this clonotype. Germline V gene sequence: CDR1 LGHDT, CDR2 YNNKEL (reference sequence). The CDR3 spans 15 residues. V dropped 1 base and J dropped 2 bases, with 12 bases sitting between them. TCRdb reprocessed the RACE reads with MiXCR, giving one entry per CDR3 protein. The sample has around 190,000 distinct CDR3 sequences; about a fifth are singletons. This chain connects TRBV3-1 to TRBJ2-7, with D tentatively TRBD2 (6 bases). Specimen: whole blood, collected in connection with sensitization to the hapten diphenylcyclopropenone (DPC). This clonotype was sampled from a woman aged 50 to 60 with alopecia areata. Some clones in this sample may be carry-over from other donors' samples. CDR3 residues: CASSQGVGSPYEQYF. Here the CDR3 DNA reads TGTGCCAGCAGCCAAGGCGTCGGGAGCCCCTACGAGCAGTACTTC.